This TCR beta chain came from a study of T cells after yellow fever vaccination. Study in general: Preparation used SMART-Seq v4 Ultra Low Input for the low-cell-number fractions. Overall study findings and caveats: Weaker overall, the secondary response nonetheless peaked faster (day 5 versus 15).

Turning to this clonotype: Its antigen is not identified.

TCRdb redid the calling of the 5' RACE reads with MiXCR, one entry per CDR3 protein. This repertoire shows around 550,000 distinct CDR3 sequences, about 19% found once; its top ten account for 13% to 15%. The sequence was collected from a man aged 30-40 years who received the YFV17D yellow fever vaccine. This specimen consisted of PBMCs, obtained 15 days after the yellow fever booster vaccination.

CDR3 coding DNA: TGTGCCAGCAGCCCCCGGGGGGAAGAGACCCTCCACTTT. This sequence encodes CASSPRGEETLHF. V and J are TRBV7-2 and TRBJ1-6; TRBD1 might be the D (5 bases). Germline V CDR1 and CDR2: SGHTA, FQGNSA. The CDR3 is 13 amino acids. V lost 5 bases and J lost 14, with 16 bases in between.